The clone carrying this TCR beta chain was picked up a small number of times. Its target is not known. The ends were cut back, 8 bases at V and 2 bases at J, with 22 bases in the middle. Germline V gene lookup returns CDR1 MDHEN and CDR2 SYDVKM. This CDR3 comprises 16 residues. This sample was included in a study of blood T cells in healthy people across ages. Study context: Template switching recovered approximately one barcoded beta molecule for every two T cells. Study-level findings and limits: Across the age range, TCR beta diversity per million T cells fell in a roughly linear way. Naive and antigen-experienced cells could not be conclusively compared, given unsorted PBMCs. Strong correlation existed between TCR beta diversity and naive T cell percentage.

For the second PCR, which ran for about 7 to 11 cycles, a sample-barcoded 5' primer and a J-beta primer mix were used. TCRdb independently ran MiXCR on the 5' RACE reads; one entry per CDR3 protein. The sample records about 730,000 distinct CDR3 sequences, 40% to 45% being singletons. The sequenced material came from blood. The TCR originated in an older woman in good health. The V gene is TRBV28, the J gene TRBJ2-7, with TRBD1 as a possible D gene (5 bases). The CDR3 DNA follows: TGTGCCAGCGATCACCGCCCCCGGGCAGGGACCTACGAGCAGTACTTC. Its protein product is CASDHRPRAGTYEQYF. The complete variable domain, with remaining parts taken from reference TRBV28 and TRBJ2-7, reads DVKVTQSSRYLVKRTGEKVFLECVQDMDHENMFWYRQDPGLGLRLIYFSYDVKMKEKGDIPEGYSVSREKKERFSLILESASTNQTSMYLCASDHRPRAGTYEQYFGPGTRLTVT.